This is a list of T cell receptor beta chains from one sample in a study of CD4 T cells in relation to SARS-CoV-2 and coronaviruses. Sequenced by immunoSEQ multiplex PCR; TCRdb stores in-frame clones only, minus some. The data show approximately 38,000 clones, 70% to 90% seen once. Source material: memory CD4+ T cells from PBMCs. The receptors originated from an adult with COVID-19. CDR3s leave out the opening cysteine and the closing phenylalanine or tryptophan.

J gene | V gene | CDR3 protein
TRBJ1-1 | TRBV28 | ASSQKRGKAF
TRBJ1-1 | TRBV25-1 | ASSEKGKGAF
TRBJ2-1 | TRBV11-2 | ASSYQLTGYNEQF
TRBJ1-6 | TRBV5-1 | ASSFPGDSPLH
TRBJ2-5 | TRBV5-4 | ASSLVGALETQY
TRBJ2-7 | TRBV6-6 | ASRTGGTGASYEQY
TRBJ1-6 | TRBV13 | ASSLSTSSYNSPLH
TRBJ2-3 | TRBV28 | ASSGSGTFSWEVTDTQY
TRBJ2-3 | TRBV2 | ASIAGSHTDTQY
TRBJ2-1 | TRBV5-4 | ASSGLAGYQRF
TRBJ2-3 | TRBV10-2 | ARRTSGDTDTQY
TRBJ2-2 | TRBV9 | ASSVVGTGELF
TRBJ2-2 | TRBV5-1 | ASSRDSVTGELF
TRBJ1-4 | TRBV10-3 | AISEYRTEGLSTNEKLF
TRBJ1-5 | TRBV6-6 | ASRKEGLSNQPQH
TRBJ2-7 | TRBV3-1/TRBV3-2 | ASSQEEGGEQY
TRBJ1-1 | TRBV12-3/TRBV12-4 | ASSFGGAGEAF
TRBJ1-5 | TRBV15 | ATSPDRGYQPQH
TRBJ1-1 | TRBV6-5 | ASRGLIMNTEAF
TRBJ2-5 | TRBV24-1 | ATSEAGQGETQY
TRBJ2-7 | TRBV7-9 | ASNQGSYEQY
TRBJ2-6 | TRBV9 | ASSVVGTGAGANVLT
TRBJ2-1 | TRBV6-1 | ASSEGGGGVSYNEQF
TRBJ2-7 | TRBV7-9 | ASSLSGQVSSYEQY
TRBJ1-4 | TRBV28 | ASSLGGSRGEKLF
TRBJ1-3 | TRBV5-1 | ASSQGTKSGNTIY
TRBJ1-5 | TRBV19 | ASSRPDTGNQPQH
TRBJ2-4 | TRBV29-1 | SVDEVAKNIQY
TRBJ2-1 | TRBV6-2/TRBV6-3 | ASSYSPGGNPYNEQF
TRBJ2-4 | TRBV9 | ASSVGLAGHTENIQY
TRBJ2-1 | TRBV9 | ASSVVGSGGLYNEQF
TRBJ2-2 | TRBV19 | ASSAQGNTGELF
TRBJ2-5 | TRBV7-7 | ASSLGGQVQETQY
TRBJ2-1 | TRBV5-4 | ASSPYTGGFNEQF
TRBJ1-4 | TRBV19 | ASSISKGQGQKLF
TRBJ2-5 | TRBV18 | ASSDRDRGLEKKTQY
TRBJ1-5 | TRBV5-4 | ASSRDPGQPQH
TRBJ2-1 | TRBV5-4 | ASRPRRGEQF
TRBJ2-5 | TRBV5-4 | ASAPLGETQY
TRBJ1-6 | TRBV4-3 | ASSQESSYNSPLH